The 20 T cell receptor beta chains below were found in one sample sequenced in a study of T cells in Graves' hyperthyroidism and ophthalmopathy. From RNA transcripts, TCR beta CDR3 regions were amplified. A first-round RT-PCR of the TCR CDR3 used the HTBI primer set. TCRdb re-analysed the multiplex PCR reads in MiXCR, keeping a single row per CDR3 protein. The sample lists roughly 550,000 distinct CDR3 sequences, 16% occurring once. The sequenced sample consisted of blood. The receptor source for this set is a woman aged 30 to 39 with Graves' ophthalmopathy.

This clonotype was detected a few times. The chain combines TRBV5-6 with TRBJ2-7; TRBD2 agrees at 8 bases. V shed 0 bases and J 7 bases; nucleotides not matched to a gene: 3. Germline V CDR1 and CDR2: SGHDT, YYEEEE. The CDR3 is 13 amino acids. CDR3 sequence (DNA): TGTGCCAGCAGCTTGGGTAGCGGGATAGAGCAGTACTTC. Its protein product is CASSLGSGIEQYF.

This clonotype showed up many times. This chain uses TRBV7-8 with TRBJ2-7, with D maybe TRBD1 (5 bases). The CDR3 loop spans 15 amino acids. V was trimmed by 6 bases and J by 0 bases, leaving 15 bases between them. Germline V gene sequence: CDR1 SGHVS, CDR2 FQNEAQ. CDR3 in amino acids: CASSLWGADSYEQYF. In DNA form, the CDR3 reads TGTGCCAGCAGTCTTTGGGGCGCTGACTCCTACGAGCAGTACTTC.

The chain employs TRBV7-2 and TRBJ1-2; 9 bases fit TRBD1. The J segment lost 5 bases and the V segment lost 6 bases, leaving 10 bases of the junction unmatched. CDR3 length equals 15 residues. CDR1 and CDR2 from the germline V gene are SGHTA and FQGNSA. In DNA, the CDR3 is TGTGCCAGCAGGTCCGGGACAGGGATAATTTATGGCTACACCTTC. Its translation is CASRSGTGIIYGYTF.

V usage is TRBV7-3 and J usage is TRBJ2-6, with 9 bases lining up with TRBD1. Germline V CDR1 and CDR2: SGHTA, FQGTGA. The CDR3 extends over 16 amino acids. V trimming: 6 bases; J trimming: 4 bases; junction bases outside the gene matches: 7. The CDR3 loop reads CASRPGTGTGANVLTF. Here the CDR3 DNA reads TGTGCCAGCAGACCCGGGACAGGGACGGGGGCCAACGTCCTGACTTTC.

In its sample, this clonotype was seen many times. This chain connects TRBV28 to TRBJ2-7, with TRBD2 identical over 10 bases. CDR3 length equals 14 residues. Germline V gene lookup returns CDR1 MDHEN and CDR2 SYDVKM. Losses at the gene ends were 2 bases for V and 3 bases for J; bases not matched to a gene: 1. CDR3 sequence reads: CASSLRLAGYEQYF. The CDR3 DNA reads as TGTGCCAGCAGTTTACGACTAGCGGGCTACGAGCAGTACTTC.

The V gene is TRBV20-1, the J gene TRBJ2-1; D possibly corresponds to TRBD2 (5 bases). The germline V gene encodes CDR1 DFQATT and CDR2 SNEGSKA (reference sequence). CDR3 size: 14 residues. V lost 3 bases, J lost 9 bases, and 18 bases lay in between. CDR3 DNA: TGCAGTGCTAGGCCGGCTAGCCTCGTCAGTGAGCAGTTCTTC. It yields the protein CSARPASLVSEQFF.

V and J are TRBV28 and TRBJ1-1; D remains ambiguous. The ends were cut back, 8 bases at V and 3 bases at J, with 19 bases in the middle. Germline V gives CDR1 MDHEN, CDR2 SYDVKM. The CDR3 loop spans 15 amino acids. The CDR3 loop reads CASLKRLKLDTEAFF. Here the CDR3 DNA reads TGTGCCAGCCTCAAAAGACTAAAATTGGACACTGAAGCTTTCTTT.

This clonotype was recorded many times. The genes are TRBV5-1 and TRBJ2-7; possible D gene TRBD1, 5 bases. From germline, CDR1 is SGHRS and CDR2 YFSETQ. The CDR3 has 15 residues. The V end was cut by 3 bases, the J end by 0 bases, with 13 bases between. CDR3: CASSSWTSLSYEQYF. The CDR3 DNA sequence: TGCGCCAGCAGCTCCTGGACATCACTCTCCTACGAGCAGTACTTC.

This clonotype was detected many times. This chain joins TRBV11-1 and TRBJ2-7; D might be TRBD2 (6 bases). CDR3 size: 16 residues. Trimming removed 0 bases at V and 0 bases at J, with 12 bases between. In germline, CDR1 is SGHAT, CDR2 FQDESV (reference sequence). The chain's CDR3 is CASSLAGTAVSYEQYF. In DNA, the CDR3 is TGTGCCAGCAGCTTAGCTGGGACTGCGGTCTCCTACGAGCAGTACTTC.

This clonotype appeared a few times. This chain links TRBV7-8 with TRBJ2-1; D uncertain. The CDR3 extends over 14 amino acids. The ends were cut back, 5 bases at V and 3 bases at J, with 11 bases in the middle. Germline loops: CDR1 SGHVS, CDR2 FQNEAQ. The CDR3 sequence: CASSPTAHYNEQFF. CDR3 sequence (DNA): TGTGCCAGCAGCCCGACTGCGCACTACAATGAGCAGTTCTTC.

This clonotype was observed many times. The chain joins TRBV30 to TRBJ2-7, with D possibly matching TRBD1 (6 bases). The CDR3 totals 11 residues. V was cut by 7 bases and J by 2 bases, with 9 bases left in between. Per the germline V gene, CDR1 is GTSNPN and CDR2 is SVGIG (reference sequence). CDR3 sequence reads: CALTGTYEQYF. The CDR3, as DNA: TGTGCCTTGACAGGTACCTACGAGCAGTACTTC.

There are many counts of this clonotype. The chain has TRBV5-6 and TRBJ2-5; TRBD1 agrees at 9 bases. Per the germline V gene, CDR1 is SGHDT and CDR2 is YYEEEE. This CDR3 spans 13 amino acids. J was trimmed by 5 bases and V by 5 bases; bases with no gene match: 4. Here the CDR3 reads CASRGTGTETQYF. The CDR3 nucleotides are TGTGCCAGCAGAGGGACAGGGACGGAGACCCAGTACTTC.

This clonotype has at least ten counts. The CDR3 loop is CASSLDAGREFF. The CDR3 DNA reads as TGTGCCAGCAGTTTAGATGCTGGGCGTGAGTTCTTC. The rearrangement uses TRBV12-3 or TRBV12-4 and TRBJ2-1; D is unresolved. CDR3 length: 12 residues. Between the trimmed V and J ends, which lost 1 base and 14 bases, there was a span of 12 bases.

The V gene is TRBV20-1, the J gene TRBJ1-1; no clear D gene. The CDR3 covers 13 residues. CDR1 DFQATT and CDR2 SNEGSKA come from the germline V gene (reference sequence). DNA of the CDR3: TGCAGCGTTGAGCCGGTTCTGCTCACTGAAGCTTTCTTT. Its translation is CSVEPVLLTEAFF.

This clonotype was found many times. The chain employs TRBV11-2 and TRBJ2-1; D gene ambiguous. With 2 bases removed from V and 3 bases from J, the gap between germline ends came to 11 bases. CDR1 SGHAT and CDR2 FQNNGV come from the germline V gene. The CDR3 is 15 residues long. The CDR3 loop reads CASSLRVQNYNEQFF. Here the CDR3 DNA reads TGTGCCAGCAGCTTAAGGGTTCAGAACTACAATGAGCAGTTCTTC.

This clonotype was found many times. V usage is TRBV20-1 and J usage is TRBJ2-7; perhaps D is TRBD1 or TRBD2 (6 bases each). The CDR3 length is 20 residues. V was shortened by 3 bases and J by 0 bases, with 30 bases between the two germline ends. Per the germline V gene, CDR1 is DFQATT and CDR2 is SNEGSKA (reference sequence). CDR3 sequence: CSARVRGRGAAVPSSYEQYF. Here the CDR3 DNA reads TGCAGTGCTAGGGTCAGGGGTCGCGGGGCCGCCGTGCCGTCCTCCTACGAGCAGTACTTC.

V and J are TRBV20-1 and TRBJ2-5, with D tentatively TRBD2 (5 bases). The CDR3 contains 12 residues. Trimming pared 3 bases from V and 1 base from J, leaving 6 bases between. Germline V CDR1 and CDR2: DFQATT, SNEGSKA (reference sequence). This chain's CDR3 is CSAREAQETQYF. The DNA of the CDR3 is TGCAGTGCTAGGGAGGCCCAAGAGACCCAGTACTTC.

Many counts were recorded for this clonotype. CDR3 sequence reads: CCHSSEQFF. CDR3 nucleotide sequence: TGCTGTCATTCCAGTGAGCAGTTCTTC. The rearrangement joins TRBV20-1 to TRBJ2-1; D unresolved. CDR3 length equals 9 residues. CDR1 is DFQATT, CDR2 SNEGSKA, per germline (reference sequence).

This rearrangement joins TRBV5-1 to TRBJ1-3; no clear D gene. V was clipped by 0 bases and J by 4 bases, with 14 bases between them. Per the germline V gene, CDR1 is SGHRS and CDR2 is YFSETQ. The CDR3 extends over 16 amino acids. CDR3 sequence reads: CASSLVGVIYGNTIYF. CDR3 sequence (DNA): TGCGCCAGCAGCTTGGTCGGTGTAATCTACGGAAACACCATATATTTT. Using reference TRBV5-1 and TRBJ1-3 for the parts outside the CDR3, the full variable domain is KAGVTQTPRYLIKTRGQQVTLSCSPISGHRSVSWYQQTPGQGLQFLFEYFSETQRNKGNFPGRFSGRQFSNSRSEMNVSTLELGDSALYLCASSLVGVIYGNTIYFGEGSWLTVV.

To note about this clonotype: One end of the junction does not line up with germline, which may come from a read error. V and J are TRBV7-2 and TRBJ2-7, with TRBD2 matching 14 bases. Germline-derived CDR1 and CDR2 are SGHTA and FQGNSA. This CDR3 has 15 amino acids. CDR3 sequence: CASSPTSGRALEQHF. The CDR3 nucleotides are TGTGCCAGCAGCCCGACTAGCGGGAGGGCCTTGGAGCAGCACTTC.